This is a list of T cell receptor beta chains from one sample in a study of blood T cells in healthy people across ages. TCRdb reanalysed the 5' RACE reads using MiXCR and keeps one entry per CDR3 protein. This table has around 700,000 distinct CDR3 sequences, roughly 25% appearing once. These data also formed part of another study, on T cells of mothers and their children.

Sequencing was carried out using blood. The receptors originated from a boy younger than 18 in good health. Each CDR3 is given with its conserved first and last residue. D genes are given only for firm matches. Size tells how often a clone was seen (once, few, many) or the class of an expanded clone, and some rows leave it out.

j_gene	abundance	d_gene	v_gene	CDR3nt	CDR3aa
TRBJ2-7	few	NA	TRBV6-5	TGTGCCAGCAGTTACTCGTCTTGGCAGGAGACCTACGAGCAGTACTTC	CASSYSSWQETYEQYF
TRBJ2-3	NA	TRBD1	TRBV6-1	TGTGCCAGCAAGGGCACAGGGGGATTTGTGACAGATACGCAGTATTTT	CASKGTGGFVTDTQYF
TRBJ2-1	few	TRBD2	TRBV7-2	TGTGCCAGCAGCTTTCTGGGGTTGACTAGCGGGAGCCGCAATGAGCAGTTCTTC	CASSFLGLTSGSRNEQFF
TRBJ2-7	NA	NA	TRBV9	TGTGCCAGCAGCTCTCATAGCCCAGTTTCGGGACACCCATCCTACGAGCAGTACTTC	CASSSHSPVSGHPSYEQYF
TRBJ2-5	NA	TRBD2	TRBV5-1	TGCGCCAGCAGCTTAGCGGGAGGGCCCCGGCAAGAGACCCAGTACTTC	CASSLAGGPRQETQYF
TRBJ1-2	NA	TRBD1	TRBV9	TGTGCCAGCAGCTTGACAGGGGAGCACTATGGCTACACCTTC	CASSLTGEHYGYTF
TRBJ1-2	few	TRBD1	TRBV3-1	TGTGCCAGCAACTTTCAGGGGGTCTATGGCTACACCTTC	CASNFQGVYGYTF
TRBJ1-6	few	TRBD1	TRBV4-1	TGCGCCAGCAGCCAAGGGGGGATACCGACAGGGTCACCCCTCCACTTT	CASSQGGIPTGSPLHF
TRBJ2-7	NA	NA	TRBV15	TGTGCCACCAGCAGAGGGGGGGCCGGGTACGAGCAGTACTTC	CATSRGGAGYEQYF
TRBJ1-1	few	NA	TRBV27	TGTGCCAGCAGTTTATCGAGGAGCGGCACTGAAGCTTTCTTT	CASSLSRSGTEAFF
TRBJ2-3	NA	NA	TRBV18	TGTGCCAGCTCACCAAGGTTCGGAGAGGATACGCAGTATTTT	CASSPRFGEDTQYF
TRBJ2-3	NA	NA	TRBV7-9	TGTGCCAGCCGCGCAGATACGCAGTATTTT	CASRADTQYF
TRBJ1-2	few	NA	TRBV29-1	TGCAGCGTGAGCGGCAGAGCTAACTATGGCTACACCTTC	CSVSGRANYGYTF
TRBJ2-1	NA	NA	TRBV3-1	TGTGCCAGCAGCCAAAGGGGCGGGGTATACAATGAGCAGTTCTTC	CASSQRGGVYNEQFF
TRBJ2-5	NA	NA	TRBV27	TGTGCCAGCAGTTTCGGGGACGTACAGGAGACCCAGTACTTC	CASSFGDVQETQYF
TRBJ2-7	NA	NA	TRBV28	TGTGCCAGCAGTTCCCCGTTCTCCTACGAGCAGTACTTC	CASSSPFSYEQYF
TRBJ2-5	NA	NA	TRBV27	TGTGCCAGCAGTTTGTATAGCCCTCGGGAGACCCAGTACTTC	CASSLYSPRETQYF
TRBJ2-3	NA	TRBD2	TRBV6-5	TGTGCCGTGTCCGGGGGGAACACAGATACGCAGTATTTT	CAVSGGNTDTQYF
TRBJ2-3	NA	TRBD2	TRBV13	TGTGCCAGCAGCTCCCGACTAGCGGGACCCACAGATACGCAGTATTTT	CASSSRLAGPTDTQYF
TRBJ2-1	NA	NA	TRBV21-1	TGTGCCAGCAGCACCTACCTATGGGGGGGATTCTACAATGAGCAGTTCTTC	CASSTYLWGGFYNEQFF
TRBJ1-4	few	NA	TRBV3-1	TGTGCCAGCAGCCAAGGGTACGAGGCCAATGAAAAACTGTTTTTT	CASSQGYEANEKLFF
TRBJ2-1	NA	TRBD2	TRBV9	TGTGCCAGCAGCGTTAGCGGGAAAAACAATGAGCAGTTCTTC	CASSVSGKNNEQFF
TRBJ2-1	NA	NA	TRBV29-1	TGCAGCGTTGAACCCCCAATGCGGAGCTCCTACAATGAGCAGTTCTTC	CSVEPPMRSSYNEQFF
TRBJ2-7	NA	TRBD2	TRBV4-3	TGCGCCAGCAGCCAAGATCTTGCGGTGGGATCTAGCGGGGGTCTATTATACTACGAGCAGTACTTC	CASSQDLAVGSSGGLLYYEQYF
TRBJ1-2	NA	NA	TRBV9	TGTGCCAGCAGCCCCCGGGACGGCTATGGCTGCACCTTC	CASSPRDGYGCTF
TRBJ2-7	many	NA	TRBV14	TGTGCCAGCAGCCGGGGAACAGGGAGCTACGAGCAGTACTTC	CASSRGTGSYEQYF
TRBJ2-2	NA	NA	TRBV5-1	TGCGCCAGCAGCCGAACACAGGACGGGGAGCTGTTTTTT	CASSRTQDGELFF
TRBJ2-7	many	TRBD1	TRBV12-3/TRBV12-4	TGTGCCAGCAGTTTGGGGACAGGGCTATCCGAGCAGTACTTC	CASSLGTGLSEQYF
TRBJ1-4	NA	NA	TRBV4-1	TGCGCCAGCAGCCCCCCCTTACAGGACCTAAATGAAAAACTGTTTTTT	CASSPPLQDLNEKLFF
TRBJ2-7	NA	TRBD2	TRBV20-1	TGCAGTGCCCTACTAGCGGGGGCAAACGAGCAGTACTTC	CSALLAGANEQYF
TRBJ2-7	NA	NA	TRBV6-6	TGTGCCAGCAGTTACTCGAGAGGGGAGCAGTACTTC	CASSYSRGEQYF
TRBJ1-4	NA	TRBD1	TRBV29-1	TGCAGCGTTGAAGGGAGTACCGGGACAGGTGGCGAAAAACTGTTTTTT	CSVEGSTGTGGEKLFF
TRBJ2-6	few	NA	TRBV18	TGTGCCAGCTCACCCGGCGGTGGGGCCAACGTCCTGACTTTC	CASSPGGGANVLTF
TRBJ2-7	NA	NA	TRBV20-1	TGCAGTGCTAGAGAACAGTTGGAGGTCGAGCAGTACTTC	CSAREQLEVEQYF
TRBJ2-7	NA	TRBD2	TRBV29-1	TGCAGCGTTGAAGCCCTAGCGGGAGGTCTCTACGAGCAGTACTTC	CSVEALAGGLYEQYF
TRBJ2-7	few	NA	TRBV7-9	TGTGCCAGCAGCTCGAATCCAGGATACGAGCAGTACTTC	CASSSNPGYEQYF
TRBJ2-5	few	NA	TRBV20-1	TGCAGTGCTAGTTGGGAAGGGGGGACCCAGTACTTC	CSASWEGGTQYF
TRBJ2-5	NA	NA	TRBV20-1	TGCAGTGCAGGACTCCGACAAGAGACCCAGTACTTC	CSAGLRQETQYF
TRBJ2-1	many	TRBD1	TRBV11-3	TGTGCCAGCAGCTTCCCCGGGACAGAAGTGACCAATGAGCAGTTCTTC	CASSFPGTEVTNEQFF
TRBJ2-7	NA	NA	TRBV5-6	TGTGCCAGCAGCCGCCAGGAAAGCGGGTCCTCCTACGAGCAGTACTTC	CASSRQESGSSYEQYF
TRBJ2-1	NA	TRBD2	TRBV28	TGTGCCAGTGAGAGCGGGGTCTCCTACAATGAGCAGTTCTTC	CASESGVSYNEQFF
TRBJ2-7	NA	NA	TRBV9	TGTGCCAGCAGCCCCGGAGGTTCCCTTACCTACGAGCAGTACTTC	CASSPGGSLTYEQYF
TRBJ2-3	few	NA	TRBV27	TGTGCCAGCACCCGGGCGGGAAGGGATACGCAGTATTTT	CASTRAGRDTQYF
TRBJ2-1	NA	NA	TRBV15	TGTGCCACCAGTAGTTACGCTTCCTACAATGAGCAGTTCTTC	CATSSYASYNEQFF
TRBJ2-5	many	NA	TRBV7-9	TGTGCCAGCAGCTTCTCACTTCCCCGCGATTCCTGGGTACAAGAGACCCAGTACTTC	CASSFSLPRDSWVQETQYF
TRBJ2-1	once	NA	TRBV20-1	TGCAGTGCTAGGGTCGGGGGCTCCTACAATGAGCAGTTCTTC	CSARVGGSYNEQFF
TRBJ2-5	NA	NA	TRBV7-2	TGTGCCAGCAGCTTAGGGTTCGGGCGGGGAACAGGCCAAGAGACCCAGTACTTC	CASSLGFGRGTGQETQYF
TRBJ2-7	few	NA	TRBV7-9	TGTGCCAGCAGCGCCCGGGAATCCTATTACGAGCAGTACTTC	CASSARESYYEQYF